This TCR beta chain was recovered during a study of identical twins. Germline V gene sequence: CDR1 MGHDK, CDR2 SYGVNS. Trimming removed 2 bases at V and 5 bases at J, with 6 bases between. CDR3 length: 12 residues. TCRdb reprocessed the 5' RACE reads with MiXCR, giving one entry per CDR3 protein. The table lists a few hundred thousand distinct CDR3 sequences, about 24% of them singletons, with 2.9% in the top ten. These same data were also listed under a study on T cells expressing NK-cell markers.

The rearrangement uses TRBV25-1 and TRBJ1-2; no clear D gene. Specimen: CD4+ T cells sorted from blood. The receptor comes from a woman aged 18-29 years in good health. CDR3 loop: CASSEQLYGYTF. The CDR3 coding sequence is TGTGCCAGCAGTGAACAGTTATATGGCTACACCTTC.